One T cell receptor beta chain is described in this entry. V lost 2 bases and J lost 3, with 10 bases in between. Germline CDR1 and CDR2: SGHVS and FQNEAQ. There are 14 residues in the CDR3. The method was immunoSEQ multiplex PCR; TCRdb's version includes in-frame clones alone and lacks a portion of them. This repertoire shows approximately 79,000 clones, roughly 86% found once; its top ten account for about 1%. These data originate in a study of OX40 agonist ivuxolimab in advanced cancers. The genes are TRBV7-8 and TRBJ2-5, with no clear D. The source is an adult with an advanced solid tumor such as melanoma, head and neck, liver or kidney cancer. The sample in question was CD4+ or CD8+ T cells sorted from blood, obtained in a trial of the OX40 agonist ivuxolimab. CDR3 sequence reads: CASSLRGQKETQYF. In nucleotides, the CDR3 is TGTGCCAGCAGCTTACGAGGCCAGAAAGAGACCCAGTACTTC.